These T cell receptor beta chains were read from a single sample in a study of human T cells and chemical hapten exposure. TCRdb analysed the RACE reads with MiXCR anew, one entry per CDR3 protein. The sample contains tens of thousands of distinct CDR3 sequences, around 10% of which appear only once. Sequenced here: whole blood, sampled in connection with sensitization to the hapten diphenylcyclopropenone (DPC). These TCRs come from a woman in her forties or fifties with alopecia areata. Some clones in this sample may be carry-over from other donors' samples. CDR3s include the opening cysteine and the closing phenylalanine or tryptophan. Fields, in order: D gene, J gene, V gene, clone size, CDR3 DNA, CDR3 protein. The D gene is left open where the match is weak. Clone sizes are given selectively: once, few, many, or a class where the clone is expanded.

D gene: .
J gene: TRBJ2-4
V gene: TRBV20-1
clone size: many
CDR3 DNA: TGCAGTGCTAGAGATAAGGGAGAAAACATTCAGTACTTC
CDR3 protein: CSARDKGENIQYF

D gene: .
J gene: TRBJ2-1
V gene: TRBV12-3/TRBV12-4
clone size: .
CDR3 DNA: TGTGCCAGCAGACCCAGCGGATCGGCAGGCAATGAGCAGTTCTTC
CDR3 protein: CASRPSGSAGNEQFF

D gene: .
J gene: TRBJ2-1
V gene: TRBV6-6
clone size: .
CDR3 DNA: TGTGCCAGCGGGGGCTCCAGCTCCTACAATGAGCAGTTCTTC
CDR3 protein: CASGGSSSYNEQFF

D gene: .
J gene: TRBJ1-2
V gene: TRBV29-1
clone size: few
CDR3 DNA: TGCAGCGTTGAGGCACAGGGAAGCGGCGGCTACACCTTC
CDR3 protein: CSVEAQGSGGYTF

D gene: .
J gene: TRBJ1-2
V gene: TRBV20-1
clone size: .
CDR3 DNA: TGCAGTGCTATATTCTATAACTATGGCTACACCTTC
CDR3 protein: CSAIFYNYGYTF

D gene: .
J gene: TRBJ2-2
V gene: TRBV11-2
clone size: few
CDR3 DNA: TGTGCCAGCAGCCGGGCCGGGGAGCTGTTTTTT
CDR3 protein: CASSRAGELFF

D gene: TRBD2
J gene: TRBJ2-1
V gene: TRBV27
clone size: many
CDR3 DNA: TGTGCCAGCAGTTTATGGCTAGCGGGAGGGCCGTCCCACAATGAGCAGTTCTTC
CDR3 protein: CASSLWLAGGPSHNEQFF

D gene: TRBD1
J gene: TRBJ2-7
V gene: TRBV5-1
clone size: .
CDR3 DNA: TGCGCCAGCAGCCCGGGACAGGGTTTCGACGAGCAGTACTTC
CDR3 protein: CASSPGQGFDEQYF

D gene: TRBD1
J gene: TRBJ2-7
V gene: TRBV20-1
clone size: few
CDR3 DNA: TGCAGTGCTCGCCCAACAGGGGGCTACGAGCAGTACTTC
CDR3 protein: CSARPTGGYEQYF

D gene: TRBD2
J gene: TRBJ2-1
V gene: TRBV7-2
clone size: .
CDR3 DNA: TGTGCCAGCAGTCTAGGACTAGCGGGAGACTACAATGAGCAGTTCTTC
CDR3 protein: CASSLGLAGDYNEQFF

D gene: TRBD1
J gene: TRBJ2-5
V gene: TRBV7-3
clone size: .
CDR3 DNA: TGTGCCAGCAGCCCCACGGGACAGGGTCAAGAGACCCAGTACTTC
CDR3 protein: CASSPTGQGQETQYF

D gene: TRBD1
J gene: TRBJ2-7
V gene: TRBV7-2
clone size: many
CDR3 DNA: TGTGCCAGCAGCTTGGACAGGGCCGAGCAGTACTTC
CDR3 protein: CASSLDRAEQYF

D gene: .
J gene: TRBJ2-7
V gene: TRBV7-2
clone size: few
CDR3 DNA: TGTGCCAGCAGCCCAGTCGGGTTCTACGAGCAGTACTTC
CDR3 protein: CASSPVGFYEQYF

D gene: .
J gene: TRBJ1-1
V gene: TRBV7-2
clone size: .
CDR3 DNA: TGTGCCAGCAGCTTAAGGGCCCGAGGTGAAGCTTTCTTT
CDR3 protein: CASSLRARGEAFF

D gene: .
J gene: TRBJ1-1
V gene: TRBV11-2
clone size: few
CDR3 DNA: TGTGCCAGCAGCTTGAGGGGGTTCAACACTGAAGCTTTCTTT
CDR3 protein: CASSLRGFNTEAFF

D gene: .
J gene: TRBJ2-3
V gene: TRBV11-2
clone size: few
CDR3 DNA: TGTGCCAGCAGCTTTTCTGACGCTGCCGGAGATACGCAGTATTTT
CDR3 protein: CASSFSDAAGDTQYF

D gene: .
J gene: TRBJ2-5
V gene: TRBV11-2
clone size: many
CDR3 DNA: TGTGCCAGCAGCTTAGTTCCGGCATTACAAGAGACCCAGTACTTC
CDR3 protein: CASSLVPALQETQYF

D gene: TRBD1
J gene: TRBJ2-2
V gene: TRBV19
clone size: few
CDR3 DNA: TGTGCCAGTAGTACGAGGACAGGGGGCGGCCCCGGGGAGCTGTTTTTT
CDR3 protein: CASSTRTGGGPGELFF

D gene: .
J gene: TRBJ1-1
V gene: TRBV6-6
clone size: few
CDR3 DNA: TGTGCCAGCACCCCCTATGGACAAGGCAAAGAAGCTTTCTTT
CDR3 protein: CASTPYGQGKEAFF

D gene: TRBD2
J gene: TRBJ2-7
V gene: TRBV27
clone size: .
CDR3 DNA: TGTGCCAGCAGTCCGGGGACTAGCGGGTCCGGGGAGCAGTACTTC
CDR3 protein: CASSPGTSGSGEQYF

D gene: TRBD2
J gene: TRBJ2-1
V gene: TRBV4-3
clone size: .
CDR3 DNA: TGCGCCAGCAGCCTCGGACTAGCGGGAGCAGATGAGCAGTTCTTC
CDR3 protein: CASSLGLAGADEQFF

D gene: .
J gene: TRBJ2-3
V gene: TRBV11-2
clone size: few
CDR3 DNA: TGTGCCAGCAGCTTACTGCCAACCACAGATACGCAGTATTTT
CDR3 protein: CASSLLPTTDTQYF

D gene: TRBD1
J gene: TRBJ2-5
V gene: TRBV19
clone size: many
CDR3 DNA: TGTGCCAGTAGTCCCGCCGGGACAGGGAGTGAGACCCAGTACTTC
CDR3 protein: CASSPAGTGSETQYF

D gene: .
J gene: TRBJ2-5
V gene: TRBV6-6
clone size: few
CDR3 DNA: TGTGCCAGCAGTTACGAGGGCCAAGAGACCCAGTACTTC
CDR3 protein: CASSYEGQETQYF

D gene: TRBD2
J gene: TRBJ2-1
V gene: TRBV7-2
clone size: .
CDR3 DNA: TGTGCCAGCAGCCGACTAGCGAATGAGCAGTTCTTC
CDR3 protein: CASSRLANEQFF

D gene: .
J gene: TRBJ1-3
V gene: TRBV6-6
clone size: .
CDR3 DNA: TGTGCCAGCAGTTACTACGGCAGGGGCTCTGGAAACACCATATATTTT
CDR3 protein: CASSYYGRGSGNTIYF

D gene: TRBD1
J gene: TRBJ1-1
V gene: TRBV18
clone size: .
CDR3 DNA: TGTGCCAGCTCAACGGGCCAGGGGGTGACTGAAGCTTTCTTT
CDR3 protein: CASSTGQGVTEAFF

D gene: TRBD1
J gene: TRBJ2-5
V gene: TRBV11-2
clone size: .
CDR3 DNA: TGTGCCAGCAGCTTATATCCAGGACAGGCAGGGAAGACCCAGTACTTC
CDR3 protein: CASSLYPGQAGKTQYF

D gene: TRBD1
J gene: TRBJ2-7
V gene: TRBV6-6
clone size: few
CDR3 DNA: TGTGCCAGCAGATCTCTCGACAGGGGGGCGATCTACGAGCAGTACTTC
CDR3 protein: CASRSLDRGAIYEQYF

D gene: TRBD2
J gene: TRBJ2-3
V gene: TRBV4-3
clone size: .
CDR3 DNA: TGCGCCAGCAGCCAAGAGACCCCACTAGCGGGAGTCCCAGATACGCAGTATTTT
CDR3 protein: CASSQETPLAGVPDTQYF

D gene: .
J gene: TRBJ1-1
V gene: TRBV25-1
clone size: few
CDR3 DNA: TGTGCCAGCAGTGAGGTCAGGGCCACTGAAGCTTTCTTT
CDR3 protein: CASSEVRATEAFF

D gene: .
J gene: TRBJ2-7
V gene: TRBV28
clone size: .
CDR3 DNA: TGTGCCAGCAGTCCCCCGGTCACCGAGCAGTACTTC
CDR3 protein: CASSPPVTEQYF

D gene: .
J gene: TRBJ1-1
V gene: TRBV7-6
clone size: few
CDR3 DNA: TGTGCCAGCAGCTACGGGGTGGTCACTGAAGCTTTCTTT
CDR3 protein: CASSYGVVTEAFF

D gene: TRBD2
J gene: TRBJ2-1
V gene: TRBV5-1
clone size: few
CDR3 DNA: TGCGCCAGCAGCCCGCCCGGGACTAGGAGGAATGAGCAGTTCTTC
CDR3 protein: CASSPPGTRRNEQFF

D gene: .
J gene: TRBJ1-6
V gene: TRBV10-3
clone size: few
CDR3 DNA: TGTGCCATCAGTGAAGTCAATTCACCCCTCCACTTT
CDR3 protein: CAISEVNSPLHF

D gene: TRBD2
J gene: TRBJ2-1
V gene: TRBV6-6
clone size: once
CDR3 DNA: TGTGCCAGCAACTCCGGGACTAGGTACAATGAGCAGTTCTTC
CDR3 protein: CASNSGTRYNEQFF

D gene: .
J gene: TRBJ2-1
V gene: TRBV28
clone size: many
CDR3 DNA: TGTGCCAGCAGTCCGTCTGGAGCGCCAGGAACCTACAATGAGCAGTTCTTC
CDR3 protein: CASSPSGAPGTYNEQFF

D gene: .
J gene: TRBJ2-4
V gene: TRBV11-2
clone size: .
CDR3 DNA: TGTGCCAGCACCCCCTTGGGGGTAGCCAAAAACATTCAGTACTTC
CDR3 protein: CASTPLGVAKNIQYF

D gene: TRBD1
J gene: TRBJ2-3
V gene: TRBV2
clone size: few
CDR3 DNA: TGTGCCAGCAATCTATCAGGGGGCGGCACAGATACGCAGTATTTT
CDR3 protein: CASNLSGGGTDTQYF

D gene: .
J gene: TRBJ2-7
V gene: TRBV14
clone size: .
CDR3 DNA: TGTGCCAGCAGCCAAGAGAGGGTGAGCGAGCAGTACTTC
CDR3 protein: CASSQERVSEQYF

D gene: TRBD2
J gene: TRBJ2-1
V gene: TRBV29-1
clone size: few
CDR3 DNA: TGCAGCGTTGAAGCTAGCGGGGGGCAGTTCTTC
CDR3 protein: CSVEASGGQFF

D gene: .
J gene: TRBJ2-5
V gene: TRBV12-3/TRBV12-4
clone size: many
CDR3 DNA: TGTGCCAGCAGTTCCGGGGAGACCCAGTACTTC
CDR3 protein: CASSSGETQYF

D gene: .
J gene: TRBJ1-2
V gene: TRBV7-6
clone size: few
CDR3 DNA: TGTGCCAGCAGCCTCCCGGGGGCGTCCGGCTACACCTTC
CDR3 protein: CASSLPGASGYTF

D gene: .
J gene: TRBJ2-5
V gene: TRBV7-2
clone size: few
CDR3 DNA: TGTGCCAGCAGCTTTGGCCTAGCCTTAGAGACCCAGTACTTC
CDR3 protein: CASSFGLALETQYF

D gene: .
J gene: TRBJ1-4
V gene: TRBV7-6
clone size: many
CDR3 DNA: TGTGCCAGCAGCTTAGATCGGGAAAAACTGTTTTTT
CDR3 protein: CASSLDREKLFF

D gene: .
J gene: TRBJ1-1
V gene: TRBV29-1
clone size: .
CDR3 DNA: TGCAGCGTTCGACATTTTATGAACACTGAAGCTTTCTTT
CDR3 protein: CSVRHFMNTEAFF

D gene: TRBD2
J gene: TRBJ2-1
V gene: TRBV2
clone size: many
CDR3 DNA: TGTGCCAGCTCTAGCGGGACCTCCTACAATGAGCAGTTCTTC
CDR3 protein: CASSSGTSYNEQFF